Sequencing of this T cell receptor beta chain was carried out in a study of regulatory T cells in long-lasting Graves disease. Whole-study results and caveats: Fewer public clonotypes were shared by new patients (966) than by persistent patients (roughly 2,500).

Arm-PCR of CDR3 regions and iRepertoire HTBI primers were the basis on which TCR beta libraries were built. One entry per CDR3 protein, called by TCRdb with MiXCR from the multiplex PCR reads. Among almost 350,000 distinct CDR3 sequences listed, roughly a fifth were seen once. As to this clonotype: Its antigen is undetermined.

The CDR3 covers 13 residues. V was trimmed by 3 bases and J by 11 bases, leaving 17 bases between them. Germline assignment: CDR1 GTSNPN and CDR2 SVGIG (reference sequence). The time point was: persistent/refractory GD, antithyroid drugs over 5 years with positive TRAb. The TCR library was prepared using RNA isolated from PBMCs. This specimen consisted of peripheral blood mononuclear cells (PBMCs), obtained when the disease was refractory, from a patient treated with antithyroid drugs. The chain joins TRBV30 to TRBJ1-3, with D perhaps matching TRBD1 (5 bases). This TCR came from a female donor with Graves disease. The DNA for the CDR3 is TGTGCCTGGAGCCCTTACGAGGGACTCGCCATATATTTT. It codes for CAWSPYEGLAIYF.